This T cell receptor (beta chain) is from a study of blood T cell repertoires in COVID-19 (dated by TCRdb to 2019 to 2021). Study-wide context: Collaborator samples came from the United States, Italy and Spain and covered acute and convalescent phases of COVID-19. The material from the prospective study consisted of cDNA or gDNA derived from T cells, B-cell-depleted T cells, or PBMCs. HLA class I and class II types, where available, came from metadata supplied by the sample provider rather than from assay-based typing. The dataset comprised deeply sampled blood TCRbeta repertoires from subjects exposed to, actively infected with, or recovered from COVID-19. The samples were drawn from two sources: the first 160 participants of the ongoing ImmuneRACE study, and about 1,300 subjects contributed by 6 global collaborators. The sample metadata nearly always contained a de-identified subject ID, COVID-19 status, age in years and sex. A freely available public database, intended as a resource for researchers studying the immune response to SARS-CoV-2, is where the repertoires were released. General findings and caveats noted by the study authors: The quantity of clinical and demographic metadata differed by source and by participant and was supplied without curation.

The collaborating institutions used their own protocols to collect whole blood in K2EDTA tubes. Collaborator samples were shipped for TCRbeta analysis as frozen whole blood, isolated PBMCs, or DNA extracted from either sample type. The immunoSEQ Assay, a bias-controlled multiplex PCR, was used to amplify TCRbeta CDR3 regions from genomic DNA. As for how the authors treated the data: The number of nucleated cells in each sample was estimated by amplification of reference gene primers within the assay. To quantify the absolute abundance of each unique TCRbeta CDR3 rearrangement, sequence reads were collapsed and filtered. For each sample, productive Simpson clonality was calculated as the square root of Simpson's diversity index over productive rearrangements. The clones in this table, taken by TCRdb from immuneACCESS, are in-frame only. Not every clone is retained; where verified, under half of the shortfall comes from an unresolved V gene, and the cause of the rest is unknown. The V and J calls and clone size were taken over from that table, and D and trimming were inferred from the DNA. This sample is represented by tens of thousands of clones; roughly 86% of them were singletons. The top ten hold about 7% of the sample.

Note on this clone: The clone's antigen remains unknown. Base quality data are lacking; no much larger clone is found one base away.

This clonotype originated in a man aged 70 or older with acute or convalescent COVID-19. Specimen: peripheral blood.

The CDR3 has the sequence CASSLEHIYMNTEAFF. The DNA reads as follows: TGCGCCAGCAGCTTGGAACACATTTACATGAACACTGAAGCTTTCTTT. Recombination connected TRBV5-1 to TRBJ1-1; a confident D gene designation cannot be given. Including the terminal cysteine and phenylalanine, the CDR3 comprises 16 residues. CDR3 DNA is the only sequence kept; it has 48 bases, read in frame from the first base. Trimming costs V 0 bases and J 0 bases, and their ends lie 12 bases apart. From the germline V gene, CDR1 is SGHRS and CDR2 is YFSETQ.